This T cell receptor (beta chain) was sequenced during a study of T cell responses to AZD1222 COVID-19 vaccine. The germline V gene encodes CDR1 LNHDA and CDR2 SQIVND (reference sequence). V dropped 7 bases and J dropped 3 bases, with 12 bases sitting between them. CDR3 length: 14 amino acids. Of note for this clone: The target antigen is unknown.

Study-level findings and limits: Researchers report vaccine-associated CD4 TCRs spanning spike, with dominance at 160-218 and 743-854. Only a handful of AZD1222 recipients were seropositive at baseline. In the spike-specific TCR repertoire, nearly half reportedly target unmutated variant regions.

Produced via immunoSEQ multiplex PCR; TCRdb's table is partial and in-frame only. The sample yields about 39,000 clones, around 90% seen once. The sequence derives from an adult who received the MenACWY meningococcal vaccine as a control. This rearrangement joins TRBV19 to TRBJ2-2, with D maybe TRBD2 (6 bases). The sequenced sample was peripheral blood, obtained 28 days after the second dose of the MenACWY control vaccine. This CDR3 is CASTNGGYTGELFF. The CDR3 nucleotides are TGTGCCAGTACCAATGGGGGGTACACCGGGGAGCTGTTTTTT.